These 14 T cell receptor beta chains originate from one sample sequenced in a study of blood T cell repertoires in COVID-19. Clones were sequenced by immunoSEQ multiplex PCR, and TCRdb holds only the in-frame ones, with some missing. The repertoire consists of some 220,000 clones, with approximately 85% occurring once and the leading ten covering about 4.8%. Sequencing input: peripheral blood. These receptor sequences come from a woman in her seventies with COVID-19, enrolled during active disease.

The rearrangement uses TRBV25-1 and TRBJ1-4; 9 nucleotides line up with TRBD1. Trimming removed 6 bases from V and 5 bases from J; junction bases left unmatched: 4. Per the germline V gene, CDR1 is MGHDK and CDR2 is SYGVNS. The length of the CDR3 is 14 residues. The CDR3 region is CASRRQGGNEKLFF. The CDR3 coding sequence is TGTGCCAGCAGGAGACAGGGGGGAAATGAAAAACTGTTTTTT.

The chain uses TRBV20-1 and TRBJ2-3; either TRBD1 or TRBD2 may fit D (6 bases each). Germline V CDR1 and CDR2: DFQATT, SNEGSKA (reference sequence). This CDR3 comprises 12 residues. Trimming removed 4 bases from V and 7 bases from J, with 12 bases in between. CDR3 nucleotides: TGCAGTGCTATTGAGGGGGGAAATACGCAGTATTTT. It specifies CSAIEGGNTQYF.

This clone was observed a single time. This rearrangement joins TRBV12-3 or TRBV12-4 to TRBJ1-3; D is undetermined. This CDR3 is 13 amino acids long. Deletions cut 2 bases from V and 14 bases from J, with 16 bases between. The CDR3 sequence is CASSLNDRGFVYF. CDR3 bases: TGTGCCAGCAGTTTAAATGATCGGGGATTTGTATATTTT.

This clone was counted once. CDR3 protein: CASSGGLYEQYF. For the CDR3, the DNA is TGTGCCAGCAGCGGAGGGCTCTACGAGCAGTACTTC. The rearrangement uses TRBV6-2 or TRBV6-3 and TRBJ2-7, with D maybe TRBD2 (6 bases). This CDR3 has 12 amino acids. CDR1 and CDR2 from the germline V gene are MNHEY and SVGEGT. V was cut by 6 bases and J by 3 bases, with 9 bases left in between.

The chain is built from TRBV25-1 and TRBJ2-2, with D perhaps matching TRBD2 (5 bases). This CDR3 has 15 residues. V was clipped by 2 bases and J by 6 bases, with 13 bases between them. The germline gives CDR1 MGHDK, CDR2 SYGVNS. CDR3 coding DNA: TGTGCCAGCAGTGAAGTCGGGAACAACCCCGGGGAGCTGTTTTTT. It translates to CASSEVGNNPGELFF.

The chain has TRBV2 and TRBJ2-2; no reliable D call. Trimming left V 5 bases short and J 5 bases short, with 9 bases between. The CDR3 is 13 residues long. CDR1 and CDR2 (germline): SNHLY, FYNNEI. The CDR3 sequence is CASSPELTGELFF. CDR3 bases: TGTGCCAGCAGTCCCGAGTTGACCGGGGAGCTGTTTTTT.

This chain joins TRBV7-9 and TRBJ1-1; D is ambiguous. This CDR3 contains 16 residues. The germline V gene encodes CDR1 SEHNR and CDR2 FQNEAQ (reference sequence). Trimming took off 0 bases at V and 2 bases at J, with 13 bases between the two ends. For the CDR3, the DNA is TGTGCCAGCAGCTTAGCCACCGGGAGACTTAACACTGAAGCTTTCTTT. It specifies CASSLATGRLNTEAFF.

This clone was seen only a few times. V is TRBV20-1 and J is TRBJ2-3; 7 bases match TRBD2. The germline V gene encodes CDR1 DFQATT and CDR2 SNEGSKA (reference sequence). V was pared by 3 bases and J by 6 bases, with 9 bases of the junction left unmatched. This CDR3 contains 14 residues. CDR3 amino acids: CSASGAGAVDTQYF. The DNA for the CDR3 is TGCAGTGCTAGTGGGGCGGGAGCCGTTGATACGCAGTATTTT.

This chain links TRBV3-1 (or the pseudogene TRBV3-2) with TRBJ2-7; D is perhaps TRBD2 (5 bases). V shed 5 bases and J shed 4 bases, with 12 bases lying between them. This CDR3 is built from 13 residues. CDR1 is LGHDT and CDR2 is YNNKEL in the germline V gene (reference sequence). CDR3 nucleotides: TGTGCCAGCAGCAAGTTACGAGGGTACGAGCAGTACTTC. Protein: CASSKLRGYEQYF.

The gene calls are TRBV6-1 and TRBJ2-1; no firm D call. Germline values: CDR1 MNHNS, CDR2 SASEGT. The V end lost 0 bases, the J end lost 0 bases, and 9 bases lay between the germline ends. The CDR3 is 16 residues long. CDR3: CASSEASSLSYNEQFF. CDR3 DNA sequence: TGTGCCAGCAGTGAAGCTAGTAGTCTCTCCTACAATGAGCAGTTCTTC.

The chain couples TRBV28 to TRBJ2-6; no clear D gene. This CDR3 comprises 17 residues. Germline CDR1 reads MDHEN; CDR2 reads SYDVKM. V was pared by 5 bases and J by 0 bases, with 14 bases between. CDR3 nucleotide sequence: TGTGCCAGCAGTATTGTCTTCCCCGGCTCTGGGGCCAACGTCCTGACTTTC. Residues: CASSIVFPGSGANVLTF.

This clone was counted once. V gene TRBV24-1 combines with J gene TRBJ2-1; TRBD2 aligns across 11 bases. This CDR3 has 17 amino acids. Germline V lookup: CDR1 KGHDR, CDR2 SFDVKD. V lost 9 bases, J lost 0 bases, and 9 bases stayed unmatched. The CDR3 spells CATRAASGGSSYNEQFF. The CDR3 bases are TGTGCCACCCGCGCGGCTAGCGGGGGGAGCTCCTACAATGAGCAGTTCTTC.

This clone has only one observation. This chain uses TRBV5-1 with TRBJ2-1; D is perhaps TRBD2 (6 bases). The CDR3 contains 16 residues. The germline V gene encodes CDR1 SGHRS and CDR2 YFSETQ. V was trimmed by 0 bases and J by 8 bases, leaving 18 bases between them. CDR3 sequence (DNA): TGCGCCAGCAGCTTGGGGCGGCGGGGTGGGGCCGATGAGCAGTTCTTC. It yields the protein CASSLGRRGGADEQFF. Looking up the rest from reference TRBV5-1 and TRBJ2-1 gives the full variable domain: KAGVTQTPRYLIKTRGQQVTLSCSPISGHRSVSWYQQTPGQGLQFLFEYFSETQRNKGNFPGRFSGRQFSNSRSEMNVSTLELGDSALYLCASSLGRRGGADEQFFGPGTRLTVL.

This chain uses TRBV24-1 with TRBJ2-1; D ambiguous. V gave up 4 bases and J gave up 4 bases, with 7 bases separating them. The length of the CDR3 is 13 residues. Germline V gene sequence: CDR1 KGHDR, CDR2 SFDVKD. Here the CDR3 DNA reads TGTGCCACCAGTGAACCGGGTTACAATGAGCAGTTCTTC. It specifies CATSEPGYNEQFF.